The TCR beta chain described here comes from a study of brain T cells in children with intractable seizures. Study-wide findings and caveats: Viral specificity was inferred only from CDR3 similarity; HCMV serostatus was unknown.

The sample's time point: blood from clinic visit 5 months post-surgery; TSC patient then seizure free. Only cases whose brain tissue showed the highest T cell transcript signatures were sequenced. Pre-surgery treatment included at least one anti-epileptic drug. This CDR3 is built from 16 residues. J lost 3 bases, V lost 3 bases, and 5 bases had no gene match. The V gene's germline CDR1 is KGHSH and CDR2 LQKENI. Sequenced by immunoSEQ multiplex PCR; TCRdb stores in-frame clones only, minus some. The table records around 340,000 clones, over 85% of them present only once. As for this clone: The antigen remains unidentified.

V gene TRBV18 combines with J gene TRBJ1-2; 12 nucleotides match TRBD1. The source is a boy in the first two years of life with tuberous sclerosis and intractable seizures. The specimen was peripheral blood, collected roughly 5 months after surgery. The CDR3 coding sequence is TGTGCCAGCTCACCCTCGGGACAGGGGGCGGACTATGGCTACACCTTC. Its translation: CASSPSGQGADYGYTF.